This is a list of T cell receptor beta chains from one sample in a study of cytomegalovirus exposure and HLA in healthy donors. Method: immunoSEQ multiplex PCR; TCRdb's copy keeps in-frame clones and lacks some. The sample lists 55,000 to 75,000 clones, 70% to 75% seen once, with 6.5% to 8.5% in the top ten. The sample was PBMCs. The receptors were sampled from a man aged 25-40 years in good health and CMV-seropositive. Both conserved end residues are part of each CDR3. The D gene is left open where the match is weak. Expanded clones are given a class, and other clones once, few, many or no size at all.

CDR3 protein: CASSFGTVMNTEAFF
CDR3 DNA: TGTGCCAGCAGTTTCGGGACAGTGATGAACACTGAAGCTTTCTTT
CDR3 length: 15
V gene: TRBV27
J gene: TRBJ1-1
D gene: TRBD1
clone size: few

CDR3 protein: CASSPPQGHYEQYF
CDR3 DNA: TGTGCCAGCAGCCCACCTCAGGGCCACTACGAGCAGTACTTC
CDR3 length: 14
V gene: TRBV11-1
J gene: TRBJ2-7
D gene: .
clone size: .

CDR3 protein: CASSLGRDNGYTF
CDR3 DNA: TGTGCCAGCAGCTTGGGCAGGGACAACGGCTACACCTTC
CDR3 length: 13
V gene: TRBV5-4
J gene: TRBJ1-2
D gene: .
clone size: few

CDR3 protein: CASSPERTFSFKQYF
CDR3 DNA: TGTGCCAGCAGCCCCGAGAGGACTTTCTCCTTTAAGCAGTACTTC
CDR3 length: 15
V gene: TRBV6-5
J gene: TRBJ2-7
D gene: .
clone size: .

CDR3 protein: CASMVRRRGNTIYF
CDR3 DNA: TGTGCCAGCATGGTGCGGAGGAGGGGAAACACCATATATTTT
CDR3 length: 14
V gene: TRBV6-1
J gene: TRBJ1-3
D gene: .
clone size: .

CDR3 protein: CASSSPREGNNQPQHF
CDR3 DNA: TGTGCCAGCAGCTCGCCCAGGGAGGGTAATAATCAGCCCCAGCATTTT
CDR3 length: 16
V gene: TRBV5-8
J gene: TRBJ1-5
D gene: .
clone size: .

CDR3 protein: CASSSTGASGNTIYF
CDR3 DNA: TGTGCCAGCAGCTCTACAGGGGCCTCTGGAAACACCATATATTTT
CDR3 length: 15
V gene: TRBV13
J gene: TRBJ1-3
D gene: TRBD1
clone size: .

CDR3 protein: CASSLTGGTEAFF
CDR3 DNA: TGTGCCAGCAGCTTGACAGGGGGCACTGAAGCTTTCTTT
CDR3 length: 13
V gene: TRBV7-3
J gene: TRBJ1-1
D gene: TRBD1
clone size: .

CDR3 protein: CASSSPGTGGYGYTF
CDR3 DNA: TGTGCCAGCAGTTCTCCCGGGACAGGGGGGTATGGCTACACCTTC
CDR3 length: 15
V gene: TRBV28
J gene: TRBJ1-2
D gene: TRBD1
clone size: .

CDR3 protein: CASSVVGGRQGSPLHF
CDR3 DNA: TGTGCCAGCAGCGTAGTAGGGGGACGACAGGGTTCACCCCTCCACTTT
CDR3 length: 16
V gene: TRBV5-5
J gene: TRBJ1-6
D gene: TRBD1
clone size: few

CDR3 protein: CASSHRPGTVNTGELFF
CDR3 DNA: TGCGCCAGCAGCCATCGTCCCGGGACAGTAAACACCGGGGAGCTGTTTTTT
CDR3 length: 17
V gene: TRBV4-1
J gene: TRBJ2-2
D gene: TRBD1
clone size: once

CDR3 protein: CASSSPGGSSYEQYF
CDR3 DNA: TGTGCCAGCAGTTCCCCGGGGGGTAGCTCCTACGAGCAGTACTTC
CDR3 length: 15
V gene: TRBV27
J gene: TRBJ2-7
D gene: TRBD2
clone size: .

CDR3 protein: CASSPGTHEETQYF
CDR3 DNA: TGCGCCAGCAGCCCGGGGACTCACGAGGAGACCCAGTACTTC
CDR3 length: 14
V gene: TRBV5-1
J gene: TRBJ2-5
D gene: .
clone size: .

CDR3 protein: CASSVWVRDEQYF
CDR3 DNA: TGTGCCAGCAGCGTTTGGGTGAGGGACGAGCAGTACTTC
CDR3 length: 13
V gene: TRBV7-2
J gene: TRBJ2-7
D gene: .
clone size: .

CDR3 protein: CASSSSNSPLHF
CDR3 DNA: TGTGCCAGCAGTTCGAGCAATTCACCCCTCCACTTT
CDR3 length: 12
V gene: TRBV27
J gene: TRBJ1-6
D gene: .
clone size: .

CDR3 protein: CASSLEGTKNEKLFF
CDR3 DNA: TGTGCCAGCAGCTTAGAAGGGACAAAGAATGAAAAACTGTTTTTT
CDR3 length: 15
V gene: TRBV7-6
J gene: TRBJ1-4
D gene: .
clone size: few

CDR3 protein: CASKGPASGNTIYF
CDR3 DNA: TGTGCCAGCAAGGGGCCCGCCTCTGGAAACACCATATATTTT
CDR3 length: 14
V gene: TRBV5-4
J gene: TRBJ1-3
D gene: .
clone size: .

CDR3 protein: CASSGGGGEKLFF
CDR3 DNA: TGTGCCAGCAGTGGAGGGGGCGGTGAAAAACTGTTTTTT
CDR3 length: 13
V gene: TRBV28
J gene: TRBJ1-4
D gene: TRBD1
clone size: .

CDR3 protein: CASSPPTGGEQYF
CDR3 DNA: TGTGCCAGCTCACCACCGACAGGGGGCGAGCAGTACTTC
CDR3 length: 13
V gene: TRBV18
J gene: TRBJ2-7
D gene: TRBD1
clone size: .

CDR3 protein: CASSWGLRAYEQYF
CDR3 DNA: TGTGCCAGCAGCTGGGGACTGAGAGCCTACGAGCAGTACTTC
CDR3 length: 14
V gene: TRBV7-2
J gene: TRBJ2-7
D gene: .
clone size: .

CDR3 protein: CASSKELPSTGLYEQYF
CDR3 DNA: TGTGCCAGCAGCAAAGAACTACCCTCCACAGGCCTCTACGAGCAGTACTTC
CDR3 length: 17
V gene: TRBV21-1
J gene: TRBJ2-7
D gene: .
clone size: .

CDR3 protein: CASGDRVGEQFF
CDR3 DNA: TGTGCCAGCGGGGACAGGGTGGGTGAGCAGTTCTTC
CDR3 length: 12
V gene: TRBV25-1
J gene: TRBJ2-1
D gene: TRBD1
clone size: .

CDR3 protein: CAISEIEPVQIDSPLHF
CDR3 DNA: TGTGCCATCAGTGAGATTGAACCTGTACAAATCGATTCACCCCTCCACTTT
CDR3 length: 17
V gene: TRBV10-3
J gene: TRBJ1-6
D gene: .
clone size: .